The 23 T cell receptor beta chains presented below share a single source sample, sequenced in a study of cytomegalovirus exposure and HLA in healthy donors (dated by TCRdb to about 2017). The library was obtained by the immunoSEQ multiplex PCR assay. The clones in this table, taken by TCRdb from immuneACCESS, are in-frame only. Not every clone is retained; where verified, under half of the shortfall comes from an unresolved V gene, and the cause of the rest is unknown. The sample contains 150,000 to 200,000 clones, approximately 80% of them found a single time. The top ten clonotypes cover 2% to 2.5% of the sample. What was sequenced was PBMCs. These receptor sequences come from a man aged 25 to 40 in good health and CMV-seropositive.

This clone was observed once. V and J are TRBV27 and TRBJ2-7; 7 nucleotides agree with TRBD1. Trimming cost V 2 bases and J 0 bases; bases outside gene matches: 10. There are 17 residues in the CDR3. Germline V gene data show CDR1 as MNHEY and CDR2 as SMNVEV (reference sequence). The CDR3 loop reads CASSLDGPGQTSYEQYF. The CDR3 bases are TGTGCCAGCAGTTTAGACGGCCCGGGACAGACCTCCTACGAGCAGTACTTC.

CDR3 residues: CASSQSGKLFF. The DNA of the CDR3 is TGTGCCAGCAGCCAGTCAGGAAAACTGTTTTTT. This sequence joins TRBV6-5 and TRBJ1-4; no reliable D call. Germline values: CDR1 MNHEY, CDR2 SVGAGI. Trimming pared 6 bases from V and 10 bases from J, leaving 9 bases between. This CDR3 is built from 11 residues.

This rearrangement joins TRBV30 to TRBJ1-5; 10 bases are shared with TRBD1. The junction had 6 bases not matched to a gene; V was cut back by 3 bases and J by 7 bases. CDR1 is GTSNPN and CDR2 is SVGIG in the germline V gene (reference sequence). The CDR3 totals 14 residues. CDR3 region: CAWSPGQGRQPQHF. The CDR3, as DNA: TGTGCCTGGAGCCCGGGACAGGGGAGGCAGCCCCAGCATTTT.

The gene calls are TRBV29-1 and TRBJ2-7; 9 nucleotides match TRBD1. CDR3 size: 14 residues. J gave up 2 bases and V 6 bases, and 8 bases lay outside the gene matches. CDR1 is SQVTM, CDR2 ANQGSEA, per germline. In DNA form, the CDR3 reads TGCAGCGTATTCACGGGACAGGGAACCTACGAGCAGTACTTC. Protein sequence: CSVFTGQGTYEQYF.

This sequence joins TRBV5-6 and TRBJ2-5, with unresolved D. V was pared by 7 bases and J by 5 bases, with 21 bases between. The CDR3 runs to 15 residues. The germline gives CDR1 SGHDT, CDR2 YYEEEE. CDR3 nucleotides: TGTGCCAGCTGCGAGAAGAACTCCCCACCGGAGACCCAGTACTTC. It specifies CASCEKNSPPETQYF.

This rearrangement joins TRBV11-2 to TRBJ1-3; D may be TRBD1 (5 bases). The CDR3 is made up of 19 amino acids. The germline V and J ends were trimmed by 5 bases and 0 bases, with 23 bases remaining between them. The germline gives CDR1 SGHAT, CDR2 FQNNGV. CDR3 amino acids: CASSGSGRGSISSGNTIYF. CDR3 nucleotides: TGTGCCAGCAGCGGTAGCGGAAGGGGAAGTATCTCCTCTGGAAACACCATATATTTT.

The gene calls are TRBV6-5 and TRBJ1-4, with D maybe TRBD1 (6 bases). Germline V CDR1 and CDR2: MNHEY, SVGAGI. Trimming shortened V by 2 bases and J by 8 bases, and 15 bases separated the two germline ends. The CDR3 contains 15 residues. The CDR3 coding sequence is TGTGCCAGCAGTTACGGGAGGGGGGTGTGGGAAAAACTGTTTTTT. Encoded protein: CASSYGRGVWEKLFF.

This clone was seen a single time. V gene TRBV5-4 combines with J gene TRBJ2-7, with 7 bases aligning to TRBD2. The V segment lost 0 bases and the J segment 3 bases; nucleotides outside the gene matches: 9. The CDR3 spans 16 residues. Per germline, CDR1 SGHNT and CDR2 YYREEE (reference sequence). The CDR3 sequence is CASSLEAGGGFYEQYF. CDR3 DNA sequence: TGTGCCAGCAGCTTGGAAGCTGGGGGGGGGTTCTACGAGCAGTACTTC.

CDR3 nucleotide sequence: TGCGCCAGCAGCTTAAGGAGCGGGGATCTCTACAATGAGCAGTTCTTC. It encodes CASSLRSGDLYNEQFF. The chain combines TRBV5-1 with TRBJ2-1; TRBD2 matches at 7 bases. Per the germline V gene, CDR1 is SGHRS and CDR2 is YFSETQ. Trimming at V came to 2 bases and at J to 3 bases, leaving 8 bases not matched to a gene. The CDR3 spans 16 residues. Combining the CDR3 with reference TRBV5-1 and TRBJ2-1 gives the whole variable domain KAGVTQTPRYLIKTRGQQVTLSCSPISGHRSVSWYQQTPGQGLQFLFEYFSETQRNKGNFPGRFSGRQFSNSRSEMNVSTLELGDSALYLCASSLRSGDLYNEQFFGPGTRLTVL.

V is TRBV4-2 and J is TRBJ2-3; possible D gene TRBD1, 6 bases. CDR1 and CDR2 from the germline V gene are LGHNA and YNFKEQ. The length of the CDR3 is 15 residues. V shed 0 bases and J shed 4 bases, with 11 bases lying between them. The CDR3 loop is CASSQDHTGSDTQYF. The DNA for the CDR3 is TGTGCCAGCAGCCAAGATCATACAGGGTCAGATACGCAGTATTTT.

In this sample, this clone turned up once. The chain is built from TRBV9 and TRBJ1-2; D is possibly TRBD1 (5 bases). The germline V and J ends were trimmed by 4 bases and 4 bases, with 29 bases remaining between them. Germline V CDR1 and CDR2: SGDLS, YYNGEE. The CDR3 sequence is 19 residues long. The CDR3: CASSPGLRGRGLGVYGYTF. The CDR3 DNA follows: TGTGCCAGCAGCCCGGGCCTACGGGGGAGGGGCTTAGGGGTCTATGGCTACACCTTC.

The J gene is TRBJ2-7, the V gene TRBV12-2; the table assigns TRBD2, which was not confirmed against the DNA. TRBV12-2 is a listed pseudogene. CDR3 length: 15 residues. The DNA for the CDR3 is TGTGCAAGTCGCTTGGTAGCGGGGGCCCTCTACGAGCAGTACTTC. This gives the protein CASRLVAGALYEQYF.

The J gene is TRBJ1-1, the V gene TRBV4-1; D is undetermined. Looked up from germline, CDR1 is MGHRA and CDR2 is YSYEKL. There are 16 residues in the CDR3. Deletions cut 1 base from V and 1 base from J, with 13 bases between. CDR3 nucleotide sequence: TGCGCCAGCAGCCAAGGAAAAAGGGAGGGGAACACTGAAGCTTTCTTT. Residues: CASSQGKREGNTEAFF.

This clone has just a few counts. The chain combines TRBV4-2 with TRBJ2-2; TRBD2 is a possible D gene (6 bases). Deletions cut 2 bases from V and 2 bases from J, with 15 bases between. This CDR3 spans 17 amino acids. Germline-derived CDR1 and CDR2 are LGHNA and YNFKEQ. The CDR3 DNA reads as TGTGCCAGCAGCCAACTGGCGGGGAATTTCAACACCGGGGAGCTGTTTTTT. Protein product: CASSQLAGNFNTGELFF.

This clone occurred a few times. V usage is TRBV4-3 and J usage is TRBJ1-1; TRBD1 matches at 9 bases. Germline lookup yields CDR1 LGHNA and CDR2 YSLEER. CDR3 length equals 15 residues. The V segment lost 4 bases and the J segment 4 bases; nucleotides outside the gene matches: 7. The CDR3 sequence: CASSLWTGAVTEAFF. The CDR3 DNA follows: TGCGCCAGCAGCCTTTGGACAGGGGCGGTCACTGAAGCTTTCTTT.

This clone was found once. The chain is built from TRBV5-4 and TRBJ1-1; 7 bases agree with TRBD1. The CDR3 is 17 amino acids. The V gene's germline CDR1 is SGHNT and CDR2 YYREEE (reference sequence). J lost 0 bases, V lost 0 bases, and 8 bases had no gene match. CDR3 DNA sequence: TGTGCCAGCAGCTTGGCCAGAACAGGGGACATGAACACTGAAGCTTTCTTT. This sequence encodes CASSLARTGDMNTEAFF. Variable domain in full (rest from reference TRBV5-4 and TRBJ1-1): ETGVTQSPTHLIKTRGQQVTLRCSSQSGHNTVSWYQQALGQGPQFIFQYYREEENGRGNFPPRFSGLQFPNYSSELNVNALELDDSALYLCASSLARTGDMNTEAFFGQGTRLTVV.

This chain uses TRBV15 with TRBJ2-3; 10 bases are a match to TRBD2. The V and J ends lost 3 bases and 3 bases, in that order; junction bases with no gene match: 6. The V gene's germline CDR1 is LNHNV and CDR2 YYDKDF (reference sequence). The CDR3 sequence is 16 residues long. CDR3 protein: CATSRRAGGRTDTQYF. In DNA form, the CDR3 reads TGTGCCACCAGCAGGAGAGCGGGGGGGCGGACAGATACGCAGTATTTT.

This clone was seen a single time. This chain joins TRBV10-2 and TRBJ2-3, with 9 bases fitting TRBD2. The germline CDR1 and CDR2 sequences are WSHSY and SAAADI. V was clipped by 1 base and J by 6 bases; unmatched bases: 5. The CDR3 runs to 15 residues. The CDR3, as DNA: TGCGCCAGCAGTGAGTGGCGGGGGGGCCCGGATACGCAGTATTTT. It specifies CASSEWRGGPDTQYF.

The chain uses TRBV6-5 and TRBJ1-1, with TRBD1 identical over 8 bases. Trimming cost V 6 bases and J 4 bases; bases outside gene matches: 4. Germline V gene lookup returns CDR1 MNHEY and CDR2 SVGAGI. The CDR3 spans 13 residues. CDR3 loop: CASRNTGGTEAFF. CDR3 in DNA: TGTGCCAGCAGGAATACAGGGGGCACTGAAGCTTTCTTT.

This chain links TRBV6-5 with TRBJ1-1; D uncertain. V was cut by 4 bases and J by 6 bases, with 6 bases left in between. The germline CDR1 and CDR2 sequences are MNHEY and SVGAGI. CDR3 size: 11 residues. The CDR3 loop is CASSFKSEAFF. In DNA, the CDR3 is TGTGCCAGCAGTTTCAAATCTGAAGCTTTCTTT.

In this sample, this clone turned up a few times. The chain has TRBV6-1 and TRBJ1-2, with 7 bases matching TRBD1. The CDR3 covers 14 residues. Germline V gene lookup returns CDR1 MNHNS and CDR2 SASEGT. V trimming: 2 bases; J trimming: 3 bases; junction bases outside the gene matches: 3. DNA of the CDR3: TGTGCCAGCAGTGAAAGAGGGACAGACTATGGCTACACCTTC. This sequence encodes CASSERGTDYGYTF.

The chain combines TRBV7-6 with TRBJ2-5; possible D gene TRBD2, 6 bases. The germline V and J ends were trimmed by 1 base and 4 bases, with 13 bases remaining between them. This CDR3 is 15 amino acids long. Per the germline V gene, CDR1 is SGHVS and CDR2 is FNYEAQ. The CDR3 DNA follows: TGTGCCAGCAGCTTAGGCGCCGGGACTCGAGAGACCCAGTACTTC. Its translation is CASSLGAGTRETQYF.

This clone turned up a few times. The chain's CDR3 is CASSQVLDKHNSPLHF. Written as DNA, the CDR3 is TGCGCCAGCAGCCAAGTTCTGGACAAGCATAATTCACCCCTCCACTTT. The chain combines TRBV4-3 with TRBJ1-6; possible D gene TRBD1, 5 bases. The CDR3 is made up of 16 amino acids. From germline, CDR1 is LGHNA and CDR2 YSLEER. The ends were cut back, 1 base at V and 5 bases at J, with 12 bases in the middle.